Below, one TCR beta chain is given with its context. The data were taken from a study of Tregs in tolerant kidney transplant recipients. The data were produced by immunoSEQ multiplex PCR, yet TCRdb's version contains in-frame clones alone and is incomplete. The sample has more than 95,000 clones; about 91% are singletons. Specimen: CD4+ T cells from blood. The clonotype comes from a human donor in good health.

The CDR3 nucleotides read TGTGCCAGCAGTACTTTGGGACAGGGTTACGGCTACACCTTC. Residues: CASSTLGQGYGYTF. V usage is TRBV27 and J usage is TRBJ1-2; 9 bases align to TRBD1. The trim removed 5 bases at V and 8 bases at J, leaving 9 bases unmatched. CDR1 MNHEY and CDR2 SMNVEV come from the germline V gene (reference sequence). This CDR3 is built from 14 residues.